A selection of T cell receptor beta chains follows, all from one sample in a study of molecular identifiers for immune sequencing clone quantification. TCRdb analysed the PCR reads with MiXCR anew, one entry per CDR3 protein. The sample contains about 510,000 distinct CDR3 sequences, roughly 24% of which appear only once. The sample taken for sequencing was naive CD8+ T cells from blood, with Jurkat cell RNA spiked in. The receptors shown here come from a human donor in good health. Some libraries in this study had Jurkat cell RNA spiked in. The CDR3 runs from the conserved cysteine through the conserved F or W. The D gene is left open where the match is weak. Clone size is stated in some rows and not others, as once, few, many or a class when expanded.

j_call d_call clone_size v_call cdr3_nt cdr3_aa
TRBJ2-7 . . TRBV15 TGTGCCACCAGCAGCAGGGGGGGCGAGCAGTACTTC CATSSRGGEQYF
TRBJ2-2 . . TRBV21-1 TGTGCCAGCAGCCTTCTTCCGGGACAACAAGGTAGATACGCCGGGGAGCTGTTTTTT CASSLLPGQQGRYAGELFF
TRBJ1-2 TRBD1 . TRBV19 TGTGCCAGTAGTATCTTGGTTAGGTCAGGGGGCGTCGATGGCTACACCTTC CASSILVRSGGVDGYTF
TRBJ1-1 TRBD1 many TRBV6-5 TGTGCCAGCAGCGTAGACAGGGGGCTAACTGAAGCTTTCTTT CASSVDRGLTEAFF
TRBJ2-5 . many TRBV5-1 TGCGCCAGCAGCTTGGAGTTCGGCGAAGAGACCCAGTACTTC CASSLEFGEETQYF
TRBJ2-7 . many TRBV7-9 TGTGCCAGCAGCCCATGGACAGGGAGGGACGAGCAGTACTTC CASSPWTGRDEQYF
TRBJ2-5 . many TRBV27 TGTGCCAGCAGTTTATCGATCCAGAGTCAAGAGACCCAGTACTTC CASSLSIQSQETQYF
TRBJ1-6 . . TRBV7-9 TGTGCCAGCAGAGGGGCCACCGATTCACCCCTCCACTTT CASRGATDSPLHF
TRBJ2-3 . . TRBV12-3/TRBV12-4 TGTGCCAGCAGTTTTAGTGGGGGCTCCGCCACAGATACGCAGTATTTT CASSFSGGSATDTQYF
TRBJ1-4 TRBD1 . TRBV6-5 TGTGCCAGCAGTTACGCGGGACAGGGTATGGATAAACTGTTTTTT CASSYAGQGMDKLFF
TRBJ2-7 TRBD2 few TRBV5-1 TGCGCCAGCAGCTGGGGGGACTACAACTACGAGCAGTACTTC CASSWGDYNYEQYF
TRBJ2-3 TRBD1 many TRBV7-9 TGTGCCAGCAGCTTTACAGACAGGGTGTTTTCAGATACGCAGTATTTT CASSFTDRVFSDTQYF
TRBJ2-7 TRBD2 many TRBV7-9 TGTGCCAGCAGCCTCAGGACTAGCGGGGCCTACGAGCAGTACTTC CASSLRTSGAYEQYF
TRBJ1-3 . few TRBV6-4 TGTGCCAGCCCACCGACGTCGGGATCGGCCGGAAACACCATATATTTT CASPPTSGSAGNTIYF